These T cell receptor beta chains were read from a single sample in a study of early T cells in non-severe SARS-CoV-2 infection. TCRdb independently ran MiXCR on the 5' RACE reads; one entry per CDR3 protein. This table has 55,000 to 75,000 distinct CDR3 sequences, 6% to 8.5% appearing once. Sequencing was carried out using whole blood. Receptors originate from an adult who was a healthcare worker with PCR-confirmed SARS-CoV-2 infection or an uninfected control (not recorded which). Each CDR3 is given with its conserved first and last residue. Each record gives: CDR3 protein, CDR3 DNA, V gene, J gene, D gene, clone size. The D gene is left open where the match is weak. Size values are once, few and many counts, or a class for expanded clones, and some rows have none.

CASRTDRARDEQFF	TGTGCCAGCAGGACGGACAGGGCGAGGGATGAGCAGTTCTTC	TRBV6-2/TRBV6-3	TRBJ2-1	TRBD1	many
CASSYETTSGNHNEQFF	TGTGCCAGCAGCTACGAAACGACTAGCGGGAATCACAATGAGCAGTTCTTC	TRBV7-2	TRBJ2-1	TRBD2	few
CASSQGQFSSYEQYF	TGTGCCAGCAGCCAGGGACAGTTCAGCTCCTACGAGCAGTACTTC	TRBV14	TRBJ2-7	TRBD1	-
CASYYEQYF	TGTGCCAGCTACTACGAGCAGTACTTC	TRBV9	TRBJ2-7	-	few
CSAPTGMGNQPQHF	TGCAGTGCACCGACAGGGATGGGCAATCAGCCCCAGCATTTT	TRBV20-1	TRBJ1-5	TRBD1	-
CASSKPGSRQGTQYF	TGTGCCAGCAGTAAACCGGGATCTCGGCAGGGTACGCAGTATTTT	TRBV28	TRBJ2-3	-	many
CASTNGPPSRVSSYEQYF	TGTGCCAGCACCAACGGCCCCCCCTCCCGGGTTAGCTCCTACGAGCAGTACTTC	TRBV21-1	TRBJ2-7	-	many
CASSLSAESGKLFF	TGTGCCAGCAGCCTTTCTGCGGAAAGTGGAAAACTGTTTTTT	TRBV3-1	TRBJ1-4	-	many
CASSFQVGVGRGNNEQFF	TGTGCCAGCAGCTTCCAAGTGGGGGTAGGACGTGGGAACAATGAGCAGTTCTTC	TRBV7-9	TRBJ2-1	-	few
CASRVQTGELFF	TGTGCCAGCAGGGTCCAAACCGGGGAGCTGTTTTTT	TRBV7-2	TRBJ2-2	-	-
CAIAGPSGNNEQFF	TGTGCCATCGCTGGGCCTAGCGGGAACAATGAGCAGTTCTTC	TRBV10-3	TRBJ2-1	TRBD2	many
CASSLGGRIETQYF	TGTGCCAGCAGTTTAGGCGGGAGGATAGAGACCCAGTACTTC	TRBV27	TRBJ2-5	TRBD2	many
CASSLRQGDVDTEAFF	TGTGCCAGCAGCCTACGACAGGGAGATGTAGACACTGAAGCTTTCTTT	TRBV7-9	TRBJ1-1	TRBD1	many
CSAPGGTDNEQFF	TGCAGTGCCCCAGGGGGCACCGACAATGAGCAGTTCTTC	TRBV20-1	TRBJ2-1	TRBD1	few
CASSRQEQETQYF	TGTGCCAGCAGCCGGCAGGAACAAGAGACCCAGTACTTC	TRBV4-2	TRBJ2-5	-	few
CASSLEIRGRQETQYF	TGCGCCAGCAGCTTGGAGATTCGGGGGCGGCAAGAGACCCAGTACTTC	TRBV5-1	TRBJ2-5	-	-
CASSSGTSGTRFYEQYF	TGTGCCAGCAGTTCCGGGACTAGCGGGACACGATTCTACGAGCAGTACTTC	TRBV28	TRBJ2-7	TRBD2	few
CASSFQGILTDTQYF	TGCGCCAGCAGCTTCCAGGGGATACTCACAGATACGCAGTATTTT	TRBV5-1	TRBJ2-3	-	-
CASSLGLAGRAYEQYF	TGTGCCAGCAGCTTGGGACTAGCGGGACGCGCTTACGAGCAGTACTTC	TRBV7-2	TRBJ2-7	TRBD2	few
CAITDDSNQPQHF	TGTGCCATTACTGATGATAGCAATCAGCCCCAGCATTTT	TRBV10-3	TRBJ1-5	-	many
CSAVDIYGYTF	TGCAGCGCTGTGGACATCTATGGCTACACCTTC	TRBV29-1	TRBJ1-2	-	-
CASSFSGGTGSYEQYF	TGTGCCAGCAGTTTCTCTGGCGGGACAGGGTCCTACGAGCAGTACTTC	TRBV28	TRBJ2-7	TRBD1	few
CASSLPGTGKNEQFF	TGTGCCAGCAGCCTTCCGGGGACAGGGAAGAATGAGCAGTTCTTC	TRBV3-1	TRBJ2-1	TRBD1	-
CASRRTSGTDTQYF	TGTGCCAGCAGACGGACTAGCGGCACAGATACGCAGTATTTT	TRBV12-3/TRBV12-4	TRBJ2-3	TRBD2	many
CASSSTGTFTDTQYF	TGTGCCAGCAGTTCCACCGGGACGTTCACGGATACGCAGTATTTT	TRBV28	TRBJ2-3	-	many
CASSYSAGGHTEAFF	TGTGCCAGCAGTTACTCGGCGGGTGGTCACACTGAAGCTTTCTTT	TRBV6-5	TRBJ1-1	-	many
CASSQELRTDYEQYF	TGTGCCAGCAGCCAAGAACTCCGGACAGACTACGAGCAGTACTTC	TRBV14	TRBJ2-7	-	few
CVSSQYPDPYGYTF	TGTGTCAGCAGCCAGTATCCAGACCCCTATGGCTACACCTTC	TRBV3-1	TRBJ1-2	-	few
CASSPRTESYEQYF	TGTGCCAGCTCACCAAGGACAGAATCCTACGAGCAGTACTTC	TRBV18	TRBJ2-7	-	-
CASSADSSRGPYNEQFF	TGTGCCAGCAGTGCTGACAGCTCCCGGGGTCCCTACAATGAGCAGTTCTTC	TRBV28	TRBJ2-1	-	medium-sized
CASSLTGTSMDSNEQFF	TGTGCCAGCAGCCTAACCGGGACTAGCATGGACAGCAATGAGCAGTTCTTC	TRBV5-5	TRBJ2-1	TRBD2	few
CASSLGDRGSDTQYF	TGTGCCAGCAGCTTAGGGGACAGGGGGAGTGATACGCAGTATTTT	TRBV7-3	TRBJ2-3	TRBD1	many
CAWSRLAGGGDTQYF	TGTGCCTGGAGCCGACTAGCGGGAGGGGGAGATACGCAGTATTTT	TRBV30	TRBJ2-3	TRBD2	-
CASSPNRGLISSEAFF	TGTGCCAGCAGTCCCAACAGGGGGCTTATTAGCTCTGAAGCTTTCTTT	TRBV28	TRBJ1-1	TRBD1	many
CASRWDSNQPQHF	TGTGCCAGCAGGTGGGATAGCAATCAGCCCCAGCATTTT	TRBV2	TRBJ1-5	-	few
CATRGTDTQYF	TGTGCCACCCGGGGGACAGATACGCAGTATTTT	TRBV28	TRBJ2-3	-	few
CASSYGTSGSPSTDTQYF	TGCGCCAGCAGCTATGGGACTAGCGGGAGCCCTAGCACAGATACGCAGTATTTT	TRBV5-1	TRBJ2-3	TRBD2	-
CSATPGLAGISGTDTQYF	TGCAGTGCTACCCCGGGACTAGCGGGAATCAGTGGGACAGATACGCAGTATTTT	TRBV20-1	TRBJ2-3	TRBD2	many
CASSSSGQVNNEQFF	TGCGCCAGCAGCTCTTCGGGACAGGTAAACAATGAGCAGTTCTTC	TRBV5-1	TRBJ2-1	TRBD1	few
CASSSDRGETQYF	TGTGCCAGCAGTTCCGACAGGGGAGAGACCCAGTACTTC	TRBV7-3	TRBJ2-5	TRBD1	many
CASSLGDRGSGTEAFF	TGTGCCAGCAGCTTAGGGGACAGGGGCTCGGGCACTGAAGCTTTCTTT	TRBV13	TRBJ1-1	TRBD1	-
CASTGTGRRASGTRNNEQFF	TGCGCCAGCACCGGGACAGGGCGTAGGGCTAGCGGGACCCGTAATAATGAGCAGTTCTTC	TRBV5-1	TRBJ2-1	-	-
CASSLVASDEQYF	TGTGCCAGCAGCTTAGTGGCTAGCGACGAGCAGTACTTC	TRBV7-2	TRBJ2-7	-	many
CASSTFGSYNEQFF	TGTGCCAGCAGCACCTTCGGCTCCTACAATGAGCAGTTCTTC	TRBV9	TRBJ2-1	-	-
CATSDRTSGRYNEQFF	TGTGCCACCAGTGATCGGACTAGCGGGAGATACAATGAGCAGTTCTTC	TRBV24-1	TRBJ2-1	TRBD2	many